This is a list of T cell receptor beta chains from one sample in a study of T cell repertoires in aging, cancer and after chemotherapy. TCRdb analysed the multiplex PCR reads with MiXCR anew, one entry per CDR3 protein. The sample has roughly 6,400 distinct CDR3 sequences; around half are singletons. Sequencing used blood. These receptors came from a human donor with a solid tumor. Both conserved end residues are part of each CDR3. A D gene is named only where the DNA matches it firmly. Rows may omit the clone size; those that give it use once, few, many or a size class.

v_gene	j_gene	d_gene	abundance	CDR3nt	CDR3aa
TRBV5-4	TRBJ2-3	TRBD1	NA	TGTGCCACTCAACCCCGGGACAGGGGTCAAGATACGCAGTATTTT	CATQPRDRGQDTQYF
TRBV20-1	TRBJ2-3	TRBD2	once	TGCAGTGCTAGAGATAGGCTAGCGGGAGGCACAGATACGCAGTATTTT	CSARDRLAGGTDTQYF
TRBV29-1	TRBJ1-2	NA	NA	TGCAGCGCCGGCTGCCACCAGAGCCGCTATGGCTACACCTTC	CSAGCHQSRYGYTF
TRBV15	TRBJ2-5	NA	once	TGTGCCACCAGCAGAATCTTTCGGGAGCAAGAGACCCAGTACTTC	CATSRIFREQETQYF
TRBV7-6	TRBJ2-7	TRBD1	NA	TGTGCCAGCAGCTTTTACTCCGGGACAGCCGGCCACGAGCAGTACTTC	CASSFYSGTAGHEQYF
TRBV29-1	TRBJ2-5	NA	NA	TGCAGCGTTATGGATAGTAATGCGGAGACCCAGTACTTC	CSVMDSNAETQYF
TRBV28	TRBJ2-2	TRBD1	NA	TGTGCCAGCAGTCCTAGGACCTTAACCCAGGGGGCGAACACCGGGGAGCTGTTTTTT	CASSPRTLTQGANTGELFF
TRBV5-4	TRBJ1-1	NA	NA	TGTGCCAGCAGCTTTAGGGGCCGCAACACTGAAGCTTTCTTT	CASSFRGRNTEAFF
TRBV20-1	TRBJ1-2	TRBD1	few	TGCAGTGCTAGGCCCCGGACAGGAATTAACTATGGCTACACCTTC	CSARPRTGINYGYTF
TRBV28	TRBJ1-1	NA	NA	TGTGCCAGCGCTATCAGGGTGAACACTGAAGCTTTCTTT	CASAIRVNTEAFF
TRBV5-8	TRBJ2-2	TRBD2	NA	TGTGCCAGCAGCAGGGAGGGAGCGGATCACACCGGGGAGCTGTTTTTT	CASSREGADHTGELFF
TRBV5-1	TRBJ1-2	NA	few	TGCGCCAGCAGCGTGACGGTTAACTATGGCTACACCTTC	CASSVTVNYGYTF
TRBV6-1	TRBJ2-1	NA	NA	TGTGCCAGCAGCAGGGGCTACTGGGATGAGCAGTTCTTC	CASSRGYWDEQFF
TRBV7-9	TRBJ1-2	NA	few	TGTGCCAGCAGCTTAGTTGGAGGTTGGGACGCTCCCTATGGCTACACCTTC	CASSLVGGWDAPYGYTF
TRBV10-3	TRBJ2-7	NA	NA	TGTGCCATCAGTGACAACTCCTACGAGCAGTACTTC	CAISDNSYEQYF
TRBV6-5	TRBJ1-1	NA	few	TGTGCCAGCAGTTACTCGCGGGGGCGGACTTTCTTT	CASSYSRGRTFF
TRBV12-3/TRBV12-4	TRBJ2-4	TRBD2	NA	TGTGCCAGCATTAGGACTAGCGGGACCTCAAACATTCAGTACTTC	CASIRTSGTSNIQYF
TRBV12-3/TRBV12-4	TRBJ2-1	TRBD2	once	TGTGCCAGCAGTGACTTAGCGGGAGGGCCGAATGAGCAGTTCTTC	CASSDLAGGPNEQFF
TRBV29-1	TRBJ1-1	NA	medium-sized	TGCAGCGTTGAAGATCGGAGCGAAGCTTTCTTT	CSVEDRSEAFF
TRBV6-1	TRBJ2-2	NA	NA	TGTGCCAGCAGTGAAGCAGGACTCCCTAACACCGGGGAGCTGTTTTTT	CASSEAGLPNTGELFF
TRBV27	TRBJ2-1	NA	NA	TGTGCCAGCAGGGGGCGCGGCGATGAGCAGTTCTTC	CASRGRGDEQFF
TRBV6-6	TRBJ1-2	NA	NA	TGTGCCAGCCGGACGCCAGACGACTATGGCTACACCTTC	CASRTPDDYGYTF
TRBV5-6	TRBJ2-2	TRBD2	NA	TGTGCCAGCAGCCAGGGACTAGCGGGATCCGGGGAGCTGTTTTTT	CASSQGLAGSGELFF
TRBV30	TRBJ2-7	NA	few	TGTGCCTGCTCCGCCCCGGGCCGAACCTCCTACGAGCAGTACTTC	CACSAPGRTSYEQYF
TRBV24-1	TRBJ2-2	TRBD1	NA	TGTGCCACCAGTGATGCTACCGGGACAGGGGTGACCGGGGAGCTGTTTTTT	CATSDATGTGVTGELFF
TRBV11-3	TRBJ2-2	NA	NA	TGTGCCAGCAGCTTAGGTGAATCCGGGGAGCTGTTTTTT	CASSLGESGELFF
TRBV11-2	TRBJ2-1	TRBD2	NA	TGTGCCAGCAGCTTGGAGGGGCTGAGGCTAGCGGTCAATGAGCAGTTCTTC	CASSLEGLRLAVNEQFF
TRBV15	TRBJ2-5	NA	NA	TGTGCCACCAGCAGGGGGTGGGGAGCAGAGACCCAGTACTTC	CATSRGWGAETQYF
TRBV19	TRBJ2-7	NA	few	TGTGCCAGTAGTATATATCTGGCCCCGAACTACGAGCAGTACTTC	CASSIYLAPNYEQYF
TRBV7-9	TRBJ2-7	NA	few	TGTGCCAGCAGCTTAGTGACAGTGATCCACGAGCAGTACTTC	CASSLVTVIHEQYF
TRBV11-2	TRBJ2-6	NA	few	TGTGCCACAATAGTAAAAGAAATTGGGGCCAACGTCCTGACTTTC	CATIVKEIGANVLTF
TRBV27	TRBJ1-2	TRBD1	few	TGTGCCAGCTGGCCGGGGACAGGGGTTGGCTACACCTTC	CASWPGTGVGYTF
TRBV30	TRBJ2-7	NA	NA	TGTGCCTGGAGTGTTAACACGCTCTACGAGCAGTACTTC	CAWSVNTLYEQYF
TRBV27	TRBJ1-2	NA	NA	TGTGCCAGCAGTTTCCCCGGAGCCGGCTACACCTTC	CASSFPGAGYTF
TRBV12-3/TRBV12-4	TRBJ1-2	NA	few	TGTGCCAGCAGTTTAGACAGGGTCCGAGGCTACACCTTC	CASSLDRVRGYTF
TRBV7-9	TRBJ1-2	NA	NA	TGTGCCAGCAGCCCCGGGAGTGGCTACACCTTC	CASSPGSGYTF
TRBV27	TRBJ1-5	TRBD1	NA	TGTGCCAGCAGTTTGGACAGGGGGTTTAATCAGCCCCAGCATTTT	CASSLDRGFNQPQHF
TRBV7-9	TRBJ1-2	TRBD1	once	TGTGCCAGCAGCTCGGCAGGGGGGATCGTGGCCTATGGCTACACCTTC	CASSSAGGIVAYGYTF